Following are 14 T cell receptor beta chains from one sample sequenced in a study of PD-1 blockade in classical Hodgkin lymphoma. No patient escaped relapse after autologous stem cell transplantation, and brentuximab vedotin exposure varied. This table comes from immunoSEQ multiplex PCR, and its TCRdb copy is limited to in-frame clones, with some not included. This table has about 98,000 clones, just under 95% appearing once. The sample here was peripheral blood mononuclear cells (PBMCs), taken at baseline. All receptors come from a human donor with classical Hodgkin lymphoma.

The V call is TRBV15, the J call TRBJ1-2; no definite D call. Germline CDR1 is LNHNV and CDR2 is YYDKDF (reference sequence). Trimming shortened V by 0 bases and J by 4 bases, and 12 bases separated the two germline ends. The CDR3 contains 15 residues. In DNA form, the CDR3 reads TGTGCCACCAGCAGAGAATTGCAGGAATCCTATGGCTACACCTTC. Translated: CATSRELQESYGYTF.

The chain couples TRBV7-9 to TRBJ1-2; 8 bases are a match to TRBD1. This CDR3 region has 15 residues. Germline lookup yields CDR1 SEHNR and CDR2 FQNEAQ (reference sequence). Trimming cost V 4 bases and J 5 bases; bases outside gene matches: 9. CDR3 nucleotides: TGTGCCAGCAGCTCGTGGGGCAGGGGGCTGTATGGCTACACCTTC. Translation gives CASSSWGRGLYGYTF.

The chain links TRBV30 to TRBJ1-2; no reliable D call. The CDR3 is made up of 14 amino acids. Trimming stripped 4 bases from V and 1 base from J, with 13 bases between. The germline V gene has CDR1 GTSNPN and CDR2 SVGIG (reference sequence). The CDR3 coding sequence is TGTGCCTGGAACCGCGGAAGGTTTAACTATGGCTACACCTTC. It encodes CAWNRGRFNYGYTF.

The CDR3 is CASGDGGPQFF. Here the CDR3 DNA reads TGTGCCAGCGGGGATGGGGGACCACAGTTCTTC. This sequence joins TRBV6-6 and TRBJ2-1, with D possibly being TRBD1 or TRBD2 (5 bases each). The germline gives CDR1 MNHNY, CDR2 SVGAGI (reference sequence). The CDR3 is 11 residues long. V was pared by 8 bases and J by 13 bases, with 15 bases between.

The CDR3 coding sequence is TGCGCCAGCAAAGATCCGGGACAGGGGTTCAATCAGCCCCAGCATTTT. As protein: CASKDPGQGFNQPQHF. The V gene is TRBV10-2, the J gene TRBJ1-5, with 10 bases aligning to TRBD1. This CDR3 is built from 16 residues. Unmatched junction bases numbered 9, after V lost 7 bases and J lost 3 bases. Germline V gene data show CDR1 as WSHSY and CDR2 as SAAADI.

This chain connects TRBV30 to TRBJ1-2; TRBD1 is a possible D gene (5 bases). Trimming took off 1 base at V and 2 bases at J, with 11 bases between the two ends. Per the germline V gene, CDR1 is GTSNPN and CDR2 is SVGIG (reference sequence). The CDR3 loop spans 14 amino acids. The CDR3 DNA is TGTGCCTGGAGTGGTAGACAGCGAAACTATGGCTACACCTTC. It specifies CAWSGRQRNYGYTF.

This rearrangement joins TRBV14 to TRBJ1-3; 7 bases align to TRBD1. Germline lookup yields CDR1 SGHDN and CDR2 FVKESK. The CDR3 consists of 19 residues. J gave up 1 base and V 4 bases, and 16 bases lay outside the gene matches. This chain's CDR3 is CASSLPGRGQDRSGNTIYF. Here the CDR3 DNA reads TGTGCCAGCAGCCTACCGGGACGGGGTCAGGACAGGTCTGGAAACACCATATATTTT. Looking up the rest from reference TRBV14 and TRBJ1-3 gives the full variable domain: EAGVTQFPSHSVIEKGQTVTLRCDPISGHDNLYWYRRVMGKEIKFLLHFVKESKQDESGMPNNRFLAERTGGTYSTLKVQPAELEDSGVYFCASSLPGRGQDRSGNTIYFGEGSWLTVV.

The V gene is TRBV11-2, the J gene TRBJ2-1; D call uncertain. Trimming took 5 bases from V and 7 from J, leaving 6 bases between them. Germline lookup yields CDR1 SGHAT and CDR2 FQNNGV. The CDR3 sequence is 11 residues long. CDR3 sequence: CASSGANEQFF. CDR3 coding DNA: TGTGCCAGCAGCGGTGCGAATGAGCAGTTCTTC. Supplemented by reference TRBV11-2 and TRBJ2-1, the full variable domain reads EAGVAQSPRYKIIEKRQSVAFWCNPISGHATLYWYQQILGQGPKLLIQFQNNGVVDDSQLPKDRFSAERLKGVDSTLKIQPAKLEDSAVYLCASSGANEQFFGPGTRLTVL.

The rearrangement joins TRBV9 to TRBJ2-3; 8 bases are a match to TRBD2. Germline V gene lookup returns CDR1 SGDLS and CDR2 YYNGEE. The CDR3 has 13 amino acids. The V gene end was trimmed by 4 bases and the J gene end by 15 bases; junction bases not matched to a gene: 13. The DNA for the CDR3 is TGTGCCAGCAGCATAGAAGGGACTAGTTTAACCTATTTT. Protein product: CASSIEGTSLTYF.

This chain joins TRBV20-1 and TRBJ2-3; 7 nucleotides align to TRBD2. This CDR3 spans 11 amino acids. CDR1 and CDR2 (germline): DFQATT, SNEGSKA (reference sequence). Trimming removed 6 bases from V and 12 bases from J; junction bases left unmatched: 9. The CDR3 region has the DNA TGCAGTGCACCACTAGCGACACTTCAGTATTTT. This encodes CSAPLATLQYF.

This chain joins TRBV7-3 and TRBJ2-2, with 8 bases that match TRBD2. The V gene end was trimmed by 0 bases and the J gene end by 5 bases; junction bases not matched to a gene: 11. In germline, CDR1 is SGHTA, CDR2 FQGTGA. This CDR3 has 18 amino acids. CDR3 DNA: TGTGCCAGCAGCTTAACTAGTGAATCGGGACTAGTGACCGGGGAGCTGTTTTTT. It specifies CASSLTSESGLVTGELFF.

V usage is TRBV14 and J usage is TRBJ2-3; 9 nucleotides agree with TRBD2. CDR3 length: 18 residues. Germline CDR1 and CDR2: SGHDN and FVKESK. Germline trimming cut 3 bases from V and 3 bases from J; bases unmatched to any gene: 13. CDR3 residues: CASSQLNTPGLATDTQYF. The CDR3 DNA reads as TGTGCCAGCAGCCAGCTAAATACTCCGGGACTAGCAACAGATACGCAGTATTTT.

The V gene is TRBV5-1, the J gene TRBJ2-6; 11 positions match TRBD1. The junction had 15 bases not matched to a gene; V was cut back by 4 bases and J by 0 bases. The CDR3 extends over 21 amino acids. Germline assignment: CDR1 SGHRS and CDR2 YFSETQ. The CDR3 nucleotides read TGCGCCAGCAGCCCCAATACCTTCGGACAGGGGGCTTCCTCTGGGGCCAACGTCCTGACTTTC. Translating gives CASSPNTFGQGASSGANVLTF.

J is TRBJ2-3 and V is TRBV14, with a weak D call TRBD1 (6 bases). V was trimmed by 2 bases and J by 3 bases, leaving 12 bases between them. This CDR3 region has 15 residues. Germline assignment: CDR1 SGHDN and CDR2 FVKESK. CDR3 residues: CASSQRRQGTDTQYF. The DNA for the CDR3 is TGTGCCAGCAGCCAAAGGCGCCAGGGGACAGATACGCAGTATTTT.